These T cell receptor beta chains were read from a single sample in a study of control samples from healthy donors and cancer patients. Sequencing was performed with immunoSEQ multiplex PCR; in TCRdb, only in-frame clones are kept and a portion is missing. The sample gives 100,000 to 150,000 clones, around nine tenths of which show up once; over 6.5% is in the top ten. Sequencing input: PBMCs. Receptors originate from a man aged 50-59 years with head and neck cancer. CDR3s include the opening cysteine and the closing phenylalanine or tryptophan. A D gene is named only where the DNA matches it firmly. Expanded clones are given a class, and other clones once, few, many or no size at all.

clone_size: -
v_call: TRBV28
d_call: -
j_call: TRBJ1-2
cdr3_nt: TGTGCCAGCAGCGAGGGGGGCCTAAACTATGGCTACACCTTC
cdr3_aa: CASSEGGLNYGYTF

clone_size: -
v_call: TRBV27
d_call: -
j_call: TRBJ1-3
cdr3_nt: TGTGCCAGCAGTTTCGCGTTTACTCCCGGAAACACCATATATTTT
cdr3_aa: CASSFAFTPGNTIYF

clone_size: once
v_call: TRBV19
d_call: TRBD1
j_call: TRBJ1-2
cdr3_nt: TGTGCCAGTAGTTGGGCAGGGGGCAATGGCTACACCTTC
cdr3_aa: CASSWAGGNGYTF

clone_size: -
v_call: TRBV27
d_call: -
j_call: TRBJ1-3
cdr3_nt: TGTGCCAGCAGTTCCCGGGACACTGGAAACACCATATATTTT
cdr3_aa: CASSSRDTGNTIYF

clone_size: -
v_call: TRBV9
d_call: TRBD2
j_call: TRBJ2-7
cdr3_nt: TGTGCCAGCAGCGTAGCCCCTACTAGCGGGGGTTTCTCCTACGAGCAGTACTTC
cdr3_aa: CASSVAPTSGGFSYEQYF

clone_size: -
v_call: TRBV21-1
d_call: -
j_call: TRBJ1-6
cdr3_nt: TGTGCCAGCAGCACACAGAGATCTTCTTATTCACCCCTCCACTTT
cdr3_aa: CASSTQRSSYSPLHF

clone_size: -
v_call: TRBV28
d_call: -
j_call: TRBJ1-1
cdr3_nt: TGTGCCAGCAGTCCCCGAGGGAACACTGAAGCTTTCTTT
cdr3_aa: CASSPRGNTEAFF

clone_size: -
v_call: TRBV7-6
d_call: TRBD2
j_call: TRBJ2-5
cdr3_nt: TGTGCCAGCAGCTTAATAGCGGGAGTGGCAGAGACCCAGTACTTC
cdr3_aa: CASSLIAGVAETQYF

clone_size: -
v_call: TRBV14
d_call: -
j_call: TRBJ2-3
cdr3_nt: TGTGCCAGCAGCCAATTGGGCAGCACAGATACGCAGTATTTT
cdr3_aa: CASSQLGSTDTQYF

clone_size: -
v_call: TRBV7-9
d_call: -
j_call: TRBJ1-3
cdr3_nt: TGTGCCAGCAGCTTAGATTCGGGGAGCTCTGGAAACACCATATATTTT
cdr3_aa: CASSLDSGSSGNTIYF

clone_size: -
v_call: TRBV24-1
d_call: TRBD1
j_call: TRBJ2-2
cdr3_nt: TGTGCCACCGGGACAGGGAACACCGGGGAGCTGTTTTTT
cdr3_aa: CATGTGNTGELFF

clone_size: -
v_call: TRBV5-1
d_call: -
j_call: TRBJ2-7
cdr3_nt: TGCGCCAGCAGCTTTGAATCTACCTACGAGCAGTACTTC
cdr3_aa: CASSFESTYEQYF

clone_size: -
v_call: TRBV19
d_call: TRBD2
j_call: TRBJ2-5
cdr3_nt: TGTGCCAGTAAAAGCGGGACGGGGGAGACCCAGTACTTC
cdr3_aa: CASKSGTGETQYF